This TCR beta chain was recorded in a study of human T cells and chemical hapten exposure. Per the germline V gene, CDR1 is SGHTA and CDR2 is FQGNSA. This CDR3 is 11 amino acids long. The V end lost 2 bases, the J end lost 8 bases, and 6 bases lay between the germline ends. Time point in this sample: patch test 3, about 24 weeks after DPC sensitization. Specified treatment: therapeutic diphenylcyclopropenone sensitization with weekly scalp DPC. TCRdb redid the calling of the RACE reads with MiXCR, one entry per CDR3 protein. The sample lists around 200,000 distinct CDR3 sequences; more than 20% were seen once.

Sequencing used whole blood, obtained in connection with sensitization to the hapten diphenylcyclopropenone (DPC). This rearrangement joins TRBV7-2 to TRBJ1-1, with D uncertain. The sequence was collected from a woman aged 40 to 50 with alopecia areata. Some clones in this sample may be carry-over from other donors' samples. The CDR3 nucleotides are TGTGCCAGCAGCTTATATGGCGAAGCTTTCTTT. Protein: CASSLYGEAFF.